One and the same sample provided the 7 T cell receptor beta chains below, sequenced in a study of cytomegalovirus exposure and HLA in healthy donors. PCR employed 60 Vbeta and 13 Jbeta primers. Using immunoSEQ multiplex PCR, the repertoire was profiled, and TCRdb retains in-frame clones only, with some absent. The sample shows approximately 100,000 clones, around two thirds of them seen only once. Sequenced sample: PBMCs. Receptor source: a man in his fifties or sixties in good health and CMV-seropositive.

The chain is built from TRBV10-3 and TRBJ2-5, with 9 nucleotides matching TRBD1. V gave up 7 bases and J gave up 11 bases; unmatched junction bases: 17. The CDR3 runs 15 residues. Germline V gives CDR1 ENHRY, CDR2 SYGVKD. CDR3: CAITENRGPGREQYF. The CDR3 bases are TGTGCCATCACAGAAAACAGGGGGCCTGGTAGGGAGCAGTACTTC.

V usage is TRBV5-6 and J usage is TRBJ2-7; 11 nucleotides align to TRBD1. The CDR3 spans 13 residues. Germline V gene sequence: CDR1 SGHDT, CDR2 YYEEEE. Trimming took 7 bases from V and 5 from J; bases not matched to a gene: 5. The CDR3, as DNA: TGTGCCAGCTTTCGGACAGGGGGCGACGAGCAGTACTTC. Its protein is CASFRTGGDEQYF.

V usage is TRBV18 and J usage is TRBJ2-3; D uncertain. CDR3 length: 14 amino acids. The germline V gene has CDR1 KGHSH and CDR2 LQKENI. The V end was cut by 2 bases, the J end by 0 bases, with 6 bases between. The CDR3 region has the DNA TGTGCCAGCTCACCAGCCGGGAGCACAGATACGCAGTATTTT. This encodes CASSPAGSTDTQYF.

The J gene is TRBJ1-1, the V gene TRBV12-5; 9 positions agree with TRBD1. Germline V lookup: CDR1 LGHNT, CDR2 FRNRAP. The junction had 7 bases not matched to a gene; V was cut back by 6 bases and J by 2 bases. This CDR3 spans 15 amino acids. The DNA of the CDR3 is TGTGCTAGTGGACCCTTGGACAGGGGCAACACTGAAGCTTTCTTT. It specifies CASGPLDRGNTEAFF.

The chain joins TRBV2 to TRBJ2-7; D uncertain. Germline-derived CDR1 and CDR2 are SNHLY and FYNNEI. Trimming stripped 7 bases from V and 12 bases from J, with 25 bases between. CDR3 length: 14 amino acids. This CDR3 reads CASIIRSVTPAMYF. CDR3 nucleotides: TGTGCCAGCATCATTCGGAGCGTTACACCGGCAATGTACTTC. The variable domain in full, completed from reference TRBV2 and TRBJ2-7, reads EPEVTQTPSHQVTQMGQEVILRCVPISNHLYFYWYRQILGQKVEFLVSFYNNEISEKSEIFDDQFSVERPDGSNFTLKIRSTKLEDSAMYFCASIIRSVTPAMYFGPGTRLTVT.

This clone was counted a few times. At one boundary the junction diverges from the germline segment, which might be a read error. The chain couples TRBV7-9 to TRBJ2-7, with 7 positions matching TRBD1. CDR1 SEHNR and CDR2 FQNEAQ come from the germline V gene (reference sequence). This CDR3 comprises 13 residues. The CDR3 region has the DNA TGTTCCAGCAGCTTCACAGGGGCCTACGAGCAGTACTTC. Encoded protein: CSSSFTGAYEQYF.

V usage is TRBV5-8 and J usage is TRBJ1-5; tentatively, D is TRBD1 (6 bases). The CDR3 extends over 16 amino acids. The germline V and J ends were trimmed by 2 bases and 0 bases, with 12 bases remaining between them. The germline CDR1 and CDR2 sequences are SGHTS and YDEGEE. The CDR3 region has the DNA TGTGCCAGCAGCTTCGGGGACACGTATAGCAATCAGCCCCAGCATTTT. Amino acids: CASSFGDTYSNQPQHF. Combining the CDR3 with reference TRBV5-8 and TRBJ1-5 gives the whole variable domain EAGVTQSPTHLIKTRGQQATLRCSPISGHTSVYWYQQALGLGLQFLLWYDEGEERNRGNFPPRFSGRQFPNYSSELNVNALELEDSALYLCASSFGDTYSNQPQHFGDGTRLSIL.